This T cell receptor beta chain derives from a study of Graves' ophthalmopathy and Graves' hyperthyroidism. Study-wide findings and caveats: Most thyroid clonotypes expanded beyond 0.001 frequency were also found in blood.

This clonotype showed up many times. Its antigen is currently unknown. With 1 base removed from V and 6 bases from J, the gap between germline ends came to 7 bases. The CDR3 is 12 amino acids. The V gene's germline CDR1 is PRHDT and CDR2 FYEKMQ (reference sequence). All donors with ophthalmopathy were recorded as having moderate-to-severe activity, CAS ≥3, NOSPECS ≥4 and a duration under 3 months. Scientists amplified the TCR beta CDR3 regions from RNA transcripts. Second-round multiplex PCR followed a first-round RT-PCR using HTBI primers. TCRdb re-called the multiplex PCR reads through MiXCR, storing one row per CDR3 protein. The sample holds some 160,000 distinct CDR3 sequences, approximately 40% seen once.

Sequencing was carried out using peripheral blood. This TCR was recovered from a man younger than 40 with Graves' ophthalmopathy. The genes are TRBV13 and TRBJ2-7; D ambiguous. For the CDR3, the DNA is TGTGCCAGCAGCTTAGAGCTAAGCGAGCAGTACTTC. Residues: CASSLELSEQYF.